This T cell receptor beta chain stems from a study of shared clonotypes between healthy human individuals. General study points: Specimens sampled were limited to blood, with tissue repertoires likely differing. Despite large depth, rarefaction showed incomplete sorted-subset sequencing.

Concerning this clone itself: As yet, its antigen is unknown. This sample includes further DNA sequences coding for the same CDR3.

The CDR3 is made up of 14 amino acids. Trimming stripped 0 bases from V and 2 bases from J, with 9 bases between. Looked up from germline, CDR1 is SGHRS and CDR2 is YFSETQ. Genomic DNA of each subset was evenly split across several immunoSEQ plates. In the sorted-subset replicate PCRs, about 200 ng DNA, 25,000 to 30,000 T cell genomes, was used. The method was immunoSEQ multiplex PCR; TCRdb's version includes in-frame clones alone and lacks a portion of them. The sample comprises some 700,000 clones, roughly 91% of which are singletons, and 34% rests with the top ten. The chain recombines TRBV5-1 with TRBJ2-7; D might be TRBD1 or TRBD2, each matching 5 bases. The specimen was memory CD8+ T cells from PBMCs. Documented subset: CD45RO+ cells pooled with CCR7-negative TemRA cells. The sequence was collected from a man between 18 and 35 years old in good health. Some clones in this sample may be carry-over from other donors' samples. The CDR3 nucleotides are TGCGCCAGCAGCTTGGCCGGGACCGCCTACGAGCAGTACTTC. Translated, it gives CASSLAGTAYEQYF.